What follows is one T cell receptor (beta chain) and its context. Its antigen is unknown. This sample was included in a study of blood T cells in healthy people across ages. Study details: Every two T cells gave about one barcoded beta molecule via template switching. The study's findings and limits: A roughly linear fall in TCR beta diversity per million T cells was seen with increasing age.

Trimming shortened V by 4 bases and J by 5 bases, and 18 bases separated the two germline ends. CDR3 length: 15 amino acids. Germline V gene data show CDR1 as SGHKS and CDR2 as YYEKEE (reference sequence). Then a second PCR, running roughly 7 to 11 cycles, was carried out with a sample-barcoded 5' primer and a J-beta primer mix. Any given sample supplied a minimum of 3 million CDR3-containing paired-end reads. Using its own MiXCR run on the 5' RACE reads, TCRdb lists one record per CDR3 protein. The repertoire holds around 1.7 million distinct CDR3 sequences, with 28% as singletons. There were at least 6 micrograms of total RNA extracted from every sample.

The sequencing sample was made of blood. The clonotype comes from a woman aged 25-40 years in good health. The chain has TRBV5-5 and TRBJ1-1; unclear D gene. The CDR3 here is CASSASQRKVTEAFF. In DNA form, the CDR3 reads TGTGCCAGCAGCGCCTCACAGAGAAAGGTTACTGAAGCTTTCTTT.